What follows describes a single TCR beta chain. Its antigen is unknown. This entry comes from a study of shared clonotypes between healthy human individuals. In the study overall: Each donor's CD4 naive and CD4 memory cells filled three plates apiece, CD8 naive two, and CD8 memory one. Findings and caveats of the study: Of the naive CD4 clonotypes, about 5% were shared across a few donors.

Germline V gene data show CDR1 as LNHDA and CDR2 as SQIVND (reference sequence). This CDR3 region has 15 residues. V lost 10 bases to trimming and J lost 2 bases; unmatched junction nucleotides: 13. The authors distributed each subset's genomic DNA evenly over several immunoSEQ plates. Here immunoSEQ multiplex PCR was the method, and the copy in TCRdb shows in-frame clones only, minus some. Among over 750,000 clones listed, 96% were seen once. Positively selected for CCR7, the CD45RO-negative cells used as naive CD8 cells excluded terminally differentiated effector memory CD45RA+ cells. This chain connects TRBV19 to TRBJ2-5; TRBD1 agrees at 7 bases. This TCR came from a man aged 25-45 years in good health. Material for sequencing was naive CD8+ T cells sorted from blood. CDR3 in DNA: TGTGCCACCTCATTATCGGGACAGAAGCAAGAGACCCAGTACTTC. As protein: CATSLSGQKQETQYF. Based on the CDR3 plus reference TRBV19 and TRBJ2-5, the full variable domain is DGGITQSPKYLFRKEGQNVTLSCEQNLNHDAMYWYRQDPGQGLRLIYYSQIVNDFQKGDIAEGYSVSREKKESFPLTVTSAQKNPTAFYLCATSLSGQKQETQYFGPGTRLLVL.